This T cell receptor beta chain is from a study of blood T cell repertoires in COVID-19. The CDR3 is made up of 16 amino acids. The V end was cut by 4 bases, the J end by 5 bases, with 18 bases between. CDR1 is KGHSH, CDR2 LQKENI, per germline. TCRdb's table, derived via immunoSEQ multiplex PCR, lists solely in-frame clones and lacks some. The repertoire holds 100,000 to 110,000 clones, just under 85% seen once, with around 15% in the top ten. The sequenced material came from peripheral blood. The sequence derives from a man between 45 and 60 years old with active or convalescent COVID-19. The J gene is TRBJ2-4, the V gene TRBV18, with D possibly TRBD1 on 6 matching bases. As DNA, the CDR3 is TGTGCCAGCTCACACGGACAGCCTTCAGCGGAAAACATTCAGTACTTC. Its protein product is CASSHGQPSAENIQYF.